This entry lists 2 T cell receptor beta chains sequenced from one sample in a study of CXCR3-negative and CXCR3-positive naive CD8 T cells (dated by TCRdb to between 2018 and 2020). The paper as a whole reports these results and caveats: TRB CDR3s from CXCR3-positive naive cells showed higher hydrophobicity (lower Kidera factor 4), lower energy, and higher strength and volume indices than CXCR3-negative naive cells.

Sequencing used a NextSeq 550. The Human TCR Profiling Kit (MiLaboratory) was used to prepare UMI-labeled 5' RACE TRB cDNA libraries. After reprocessing by TCRdb, each CDR3 protein sequence is one entry, and no DNA is given. The table for this sample shows 150,000 or so distinct CDR3 sequences. The ten top clones hold approximately 0.51% of the sample. For these TCRs, the target antigens are not known. Source material: naive CXCR3+ CD8+ T cells from blood. This sample's cell subset or site label indicates: CD45RO-CCR7+CD27+CD95- naive CD8+ T cells expressing CXCR3 (TNR3+). These receptors were taken from a human donor in good health. Some clones in this sample may be carry-over from other donors' samples.

The chain joins TRBV27 to TRBJ2-3; no DNA is available, so the TRBD2 call from TCRdb remains unchecked. Germline values: CDR1 MNHEY, CDR2 SMNVEV (reference sequence). CDR3 size: 13 residues. The CDR3 spells CASSSQRTDTQYF.

The chain carries TRBV28 and TRBJ2-3; the D call from TCRdb, TRBD2, cannot be confirmed without DNA. The CDR3 is made up of 16 amino acids. CDR1 and CDR2 from the germline V gene are MDHEN and SYDVKM. The CDR3 here is CASRKSRAGWADTQYF. Looking up the rest from reference TRBV28 and TRBJ2-3 gives the full variable domain: DVKVTQSSRYLVKRTGEKVFLECVQDMDHENMFWYRQDPGLGLRLIYFSYDVKMKEKGDIPEGYSVSREKKERFSLILESASTNQTSMYLCASRKSRAGWADTQYFGPGTRLTVL.